The source of this T cell receptor beta chain is a study of T-cell reconstitution after alpha-beta-depleted transplantation in children. Findings of the study overall: The study reportedly traced alpha-beta T cells about two months after transplant to several hundred expanded graft clones. At day 60, the high TCRbeta diversity found in some patients originated from recipient T cells and thymic progenitors that had survived. By one year post-transplant, T-cell counts and diversity largely arose from T cells that were newly produced.

Unique molecular identifiers featured in how the TCRbeta library was prepared. MiXCR was run by TCRdb on the PCR reads, yielding one entry per CDR3 protein. The sample includes some 10,000 distinct CDR3 sequences, 14% of them seen just once. The ends were cut back, 5 bases at V and 2 bases at J, with 10 bases in the middle. Germline CDR1 DFQATT, CDR2 SNEGSKA (reference sequence). CDR3 length: 13 residues. This clonotype was observed at least ten times. What it binds is unknown. The sequence derives from a male patient between 10 and 17 years old who had a stem cell transplant for acute lymphoblastic leukemia, so the T cells may come from the graft donor. V is TRBV20-1 and J is TRBJ1-5, with unresolved D. Sequencing was performed on PBMCs, mostly from graft donor cells, taken 60 days after TCRalphabeta/CD19-depleted stem cell transplant. As DNA, the CDR3 is TGCAGTGCTCCTAGCCAACGCAATCAGCCCCAGCATTTT. This gives the protein CSAPSQRNQPQHF.